These 31 T cell receptor beta chains originate from one sample sequenced in a study of blood T cell repertoires in COVID-19. TCRdb keeps only in-frame clones here, not all; method: immunoSEQ multiplex PCR. The sample holds 130,000 to 150,000 clones, around 80% seen once. Sequencing was done on a sample of peripheral blood. The receptors shown here come from a human donor with acute or convalescent COVID-19. The donor label of this sample is uncertain.

The J gene is TRBJ2-2, the V gene TRBV7-9; no clear D gene. CDR1 and CDR2 from the germline V gene are SEHNR and FQNEAQ (reference sequence). Trimming removed 5 bases at V and 5 bases at J, with 9 bases between. This CDR3 has 13 residues. The CDR3 sequence: CASSQTGTGELFF. The DNA of the CDR3 is TGTGCCAGCAGCCAAACGGGTACCGGGGAGCTGTTTTTT.

The CDR3 DNA follows: TGCGCCAGCAGCCAAGACCCCTACACAGATACGCAGTATTTT. Its translation: CASSQDPYTDTQYF. This chain links TRBV4-3 with TRBJ2-3; no definite D call. The CDR3 is 14 amino acids. V was clipped by 0 bases and J by 2 bases, with 6 bases between them. Germline V gives CDR1 LGHNA, CDR2 YSLEER.

The table lists this clone with a count of one. Here the CDR3 DNA reads TGCGCCAGCAGTGAAATATGGGGACAGGGTGGAACCGGGGAGCTGTTTTTT. Its protein is CASSEIWGQGGTGELFF. This chain connects TRBV10-1 to TRBJ2-2; TRBD1 matches 9 bases. The CDR3 length is 17 residues. The ends lost 3 bases at V and 5 bases at J; junction bases unmatched: 10. CDR1 and CDR2 from the germline V gene are WNHNN and SYGVQD (reference sequence).

This clone has only one observation. V and J are TRBV11-2 and TRBJ1-2; maybe TRBD1 (5 bases). This CDR3 contains 15 residues. The ends were cut back, 0 bases at V and 2 bases at J, with 10 bases in the middle. CDR1 SGHAT and CDR2 FQNNGV come from the germline V gene. The CDR3 sequence: CASSLEQALNYGYTF. The CDR3 DNA reads as TGTGCCAGCAGCTTAGAACAGGCCCTAAACTATGGCTACACCTTC.

The gene calls are TRBV3-1 (or the pseudogene TRBV3-2) and TRBJ2-5; a possible D gene is TRBD2 (5 bases). V gave up 4 bases and J gave up 4 bases, with 16 bases separating them. CDR3 length: 15 amino acids. Looked up from germline, CDR1 is LGHDT and CDR2 is YNNKEL (reference sequence). The CDR3 DNA reads as TGTGCCAGCAGCCCACAAGTCGGGGTTGGAGAGACCCAGTACTTC. It encodes CASSPQVGVGETQYF.

This chain joins TRBV14 and TRBJ2-1; 8 bases map to TRBD2. The CDR3 totals 15 residues. V dropped 2 bases and J dropped 3; count of bases not matched to a gene: 3. The germline gives CDR1 SGHDN, CDR2 FVKESK. In DNA, the CDR3 is TGTGCCAGCAGCCAACTTAGCGGGGTCTACAATGAGCAGTTCTTC. This encodes CASSQLSGVYNEQFF.

This clone was picked up a small number of times. The chain has TRBV7-2 and TRBJ2-2; D unresolved. CDR1 SGHTA and CDR2 FQGNSA come from the germline V gene. The CDR3 extends over 14 amino acids. Between the trimmed V and J ends, which lost 6 bases and 0 bases, there was a span of 8 bases. CDR3 sequence reads: CASSSLPNTGELFF. In DNA form, the CDR3 reads TGTGCCAGCAGTTCCCTACCGAACACCGGGGAGCTGTTTTTT. Based on the CDR3 plus reference TRBV7-2 and TRBJ2-2, the full variable domain is GAGVSQSPSNKVTEKGKDVELRCDPISGHTALYWYRQSLGQGLEFLIYFQGNSAPDKSGLPSDRFSAERTGGSVSTLTIQRTQQEDSAVYLCASSSLPNTGELFFGEGSRLTVL.

This chain connects TRBV27 to TRBJ1-2; 7 nucleotides align to TRBD1. This CDR3 comprises 13 residues. Germline values: CDR1 MNHEY, CDR2 SMNVEV (reference sequence). V was clipped by 4 bases and J by 8 bases; unmatched bases: 7. In DNA form, the CDR3 reads TGTGCCAGCAGTTCACGGACAGGAAGAGGCTACACCTTC. Amino acid sequence: CASSSRTGRGYTF.

The CDR3 sequence is CASSQGPSGEYF. The CDR3 DNA sequence: TGTGCCAGCAGCCAAGGCCCCAGCGGGGAGTACTTC. The chain carries TRBV3-1 (or the pseudogene TRBV3-2) and TRBJ2-7, with 7 bases identical to TRBD2. In germline, CDR1 is LGHDT, CDR2 YNNKEL (reference sequence). Unmatched junction bases numbered 5, after V lost 1 base and J lost 11 bases. This CDR3 is 12 amino acids long.

This sequence joins TRBV5-1 and TRBJ1-4; D unresolved. Deletions cut 0 bases from V and 5 bases from J, with 8 bases between. Germline V lookup: CDR1 SGHRS, CDR2 YFSETQ. The CDR3 length is 14 residues. The CDR3 here is CASSLDPLNEKLFF. The CDR3 DNA reads as TGCGCCAGCAGCTTGGACCCGCTAAATGAAAAACTGTTTTTT.

The chain carries TRBV5-4 and TRBJ1-2; weak D call: TRBD1 (5 bases). Germline V gene lookup returns CDR1 SGHNT and CDR2 YYREEE (reference sequence). The CDR3 is 14 residues long. The V end was cut by 3 bases, the J end by 4 bases, with 13 bases between. CDR3 protein: CASSSPGLTYGYTF. DNA of the CDR3: TGTGCCAGCAGCTCCCCGGGACTGACCTATGGCTACACCTTC. Looking up the rest from reference TRBV5-4 and TRBJ1-2 gives the full variable domain: ETGVTQSPTHLIKTRGQQVTLRCSSQSGHNTVSWYQQALGQGPQFIFQYYREEENGRGNFPPRFSGLQFPNYSSELNVNALELDDSALYLCASSSPGLTYGYTFGSGTRLTVV.

V is TRBV29-1 and J is TRBJ1-2; no firm D call. V was trimmed by 2 bases and J by 7 bases, leaving 8 bases between them. CDR1 and CDR2 (germline): SQVTM, ANQGSEA. The CDR3 contains 11 residues. The chain's CDR3 is CSVEIPGGYTF. The CDR3 DNA follows: TGCAGCGTTGAAATTCCCGGTGGCTACACCTTC.

The V and J genes are TRBV4-1 and TRBJ2-5; D remains ambiguous. CDR3 size: 14 residues. The germline CDR1 and CDR2 sequences are MGHRA and YSYEKL. V lost 1 base and J lost 2, with 8 bases in between. This CDR3 is CASSQVARQETQYF. In nucleotides, the CDR3 is TGCGCCAGCAGCCAAGTCGCTAGACAAGAGACCCAGTACTTC.

V gene TRBV24-1 combines with J gene TRBJ1-1, with 7 bases lining up with TRBD1. V dropped 6 bases and J dropped 4; count of bases not matched to a gene: 16. This CDR3 spans 17 amino acids. Germline V gene data show CDR1 as KGHDR and CDR2 as SFDVKD. In nucleotides, the CDR3 is TGTGCCACCAGTATGGGACAGCTATGCCTGAGGGGCACTGAAGCTTTCTTT. Amino acid sequence: CATSMGQLCLRGTEAFF.

V is TRBV27 and J is TRBJ1-5, with a possible D match to TRBD1 (5 bases). Germline values: CDR1 MNHEY, CDR2 SMNVEV (reference sequence). The V gene lost 5 bases and the J gene lost 0 bases, with 14 bases spanning the gap. The CDR3 contains 16 residues. Here the CDR3 DNA reads TGTGCCAGCAGTCCTGGGGGGGAATATAGCAATCAGCCCCAGCATTTT. Its translation: CASSPGGEYSNQPQHF.

The chain couples TRBV27 to TRBJ1-6, with D tentatively TRBD1 (6 bases). CDR1 is MNHEY, CDR2 SMNVEV, per germline (reference sequence). CDR3 length equals 14 residues. V lost 5 bases and J lost 5, with 10 bases in between. Here the CDR3 reads CASSPYRDNSPLHF. In DNA form, the CDR3 reads TGTGCCAGCAGTCCTTACAGGGATAATTCACCCCTCCACTTT.

This clone was picked up one time. The DNA of the CDR3 is TGCGCCAGCAGCTTCCTCCCTACGGGGGGGCAATACAATGAGCAGTTCTTC. The encoded protein is CASSFLPTGGQYNEQFF. The rearrangement links TRBV5-1 to TRBJ2-1; 8 bases are a match to TRBD2. The trim removed 2 bases at V and 4 bases at J, leaving 11 bases unmatched. Germline V gene data show CDR1 as SGHRS and CDR2 as YFSETQ. The CDR3 runs to 17 residues. Supplemented by reference TRBV5-1 and TRBJ2-1, the full variable domain reads KAGVTQTPRYLIKTRGQQVTLSCSPISGHRSVSWYQQTPGQGLQFLFEYFSETQRNKGNFPGRFSGRQFSNSRSEMNVSTLELGDSALYLCASSFLPTGGQYNEQFFGPGTRLTVL.

The chain uses TRBV6-2 or TRBV6-3 and TRBJ2-1; 11 bases line up with TRBD2. CDR1 and CDR2 from the germline V gene are MNHEY and SVGEGT. This CDR3 comprises 19 residues. The V segment lost 5 bases and the J segment 9 bases; nucleotides outside the gene matches: 21. The CDR3 sequence: CASSRFPLLAGVGVSEQFF. CDR3 DNA: TGTGCCAGCAGTCGCTTCCCACTACTAGCGGGGGTTGGCGTGAGTGAGCAGTTCTTC.

The chain combines TRBV30 with TRBJ2-3; D might be TRBD1 (6 bases). The CDR3 length is 14 residues. Germline assignment: CDR1 GTSNPN and CDR2 SVGIG (reference sequence). The V and J ends lost 5 bases and 2 bases respectively, with 14 bases between them. CDR3 sequence: CAWGPGQPTDTQYF. The CDR3 region has the DNA TGTGCCTGGGGTCCGGGACAACCCACAGATACGCAGTATTTT.

The chain uses TRBV3-1 (or the pseudogene TRBV3-2) and TRBJ2-2; TRBD1 is a possible D gene (5 bases). The germline V and J ends were trimmed by 1 base and 1 base, with 10 bases remaining between them. The CDR3 contains 16 residues. The germline V gene encodes CDR1 LGHDT and CDR2 YNNKEL (reference sequence). CDR3 amino acids: CASSQGWGLNTGELFF. CDR3 sequence (DNA): TGTGCCAGCAGCCAAGGGTGGGGCCTGAACACCGGGGAGCTGTTTTTT.

The chain employs TRBV2 and TRBJ1-2, with a tentative D call TRBD1 (5 bases). The CDR3 has 15 residues. From germline, CDR1 is SNHLY and CDR2 FYNNEI. V lost 1 base and J lost 4, with 13 bases in between. The CDR3 nucleotides read TGTGCCAGCAGTGAAGTGGGGGGAACCCTCTATGGCTACACCTTC. This encodes CASSEVGGTLYGYTF.

The J gene is TRBJ2-2, the V gene TRBV10-2, with D perhaps matching TRBD2 (6 bases). Germline assignment: CDR1 WSHSY and CDR2 SAAADI. The length of the CDR3 is 15 residues. Between the trimmed V and J ends, which lost 5 bases and 5 bases, there was a span of 15 bases. The CDR3 DNA reads TGCGCCAGCAGTCCCCGGCGGGGAGAGACCGGGGAGCTGTTTTTT. Translation: CASSPRRGETGELFF.

CDR3 coding DNA: TGTGCCAGCAGACTTACAGGGTCCGGCTACACCTTC. Protein product: CASRLTGSGYTF. V and J are TRBV7-9 and TRBJ1-2, with D maybe TRBD1 (6 bases). Looked up from germline, CDR1 is SEHNR and CDR2 is FQNEAQ (reference sequence). Trimming removed 6 bases at V and 8 bases at J, with 13 bases between. The CDR3 is made up of 12 amino acids.

The chain carries TRBV6-1 and TRBJ1-4; perhaps TRBD1 as D (6 bases). Trimming left V 3 bases short and J 3 bases short, with 11 bases between. CDR3 length equals 15 residues. The V gene's germline CDR1 is MNHNS and CDR2 SASEGT. Here the CDR3 reads CASSDPHRANEKLFF. CDR3 nucleotide sequence: TGTGCCAGCAGTGACCCCCACAGGGCTAATGAAAAACTGTTTTTT.

This rearrangement joins TRBV3-1 (or the pseudogene TRBV3-2) to TRBJ1-2; 7 positions match TRBD1. V was pared by 0 bases and J by 3 bases, with 10 bases of the junction left unmatched. The CDR3 is 17 amino acids. Germline V gene lookup returns CDR1 LGHDT and CDR2 YNNKEL (reference sequence). CDR3 in amino acids: CASSQEGVGGAYYGYTF. CDR3 coding DNA: TGTGCCAGCAGCCAAGAAGGGGTAGGGGGCGCTTACTATGGCTACACCTTC.

The V and J genes are TRBV19 and TRBJ2-7; 7 bases are shared with TRBD1. Germline CDR1 LNHDA, CDR2 SQIVND (reference sequence). This CDR3 region has 13 residues. J lost 9 bases, V lost 4 bases, and 9 bases had no gene match. The CDR3 DNA is TGTGCCAGTAGTAGTACAGGGGCTTTGTGGCAGTACTTC. This gives the protein CASSSTGALWQYF.

The rearrangement joins TRBV15 to TRBJ1-5; 7 nucleotides match TRBD1. The CDR3 is made up of 15 amino acids. Looked up from germline, CDR1 is LNHNV and CDR2 is YYDKDF (reference sequence). V shed 3 bases and J 1 base; nucleotides not matched to a gene: 3. The CDR3 nucleotides read TGTGCCACCAGCAGCCTCAGGGGGAGCAATCAGCCCCAGCATTTT. This translates into CATSSLRGSNQPQHF.

The chain recombines TRBV18 with TRBJ1-2, with 7 bases matching TRBD1. Germline V lookup: CDR1 KGHSH, CDR2 LQKENI. The CDR3 has 15 amino acids. V lost 4 bases, J lost 3 bases, and 8 bases stayed unmatched. The DNA for the CDR3 is TGTGCCAGCTCACAACTACAGGGGTCTGACTATGGCTACACCTTC. This codes for CASSQLQGSDYGYTF.

This chain links TRBV5-6 with TRBJ1-5; 10 bases are a match to TRBD1. V dropped 4 bases and J dropped 5; count of bases not matched to a gene: 3. CDR1 is SGHDT and CDR2 is YYEEEE in the germline V gene. The CDR3 covers 14 residues. The CDR3 spells CASSPGTGDQPQHF. In DNA, the CDR3 is TGTGCCAGCAGCCCCGGGACAGGGGATCAGCCCCAGCATTTT.

J is TRBJ1-6 and V is TRBV7-3; no clear D gene. The CDR3 spans 13 residues. From germline, CDR1 is SGHTA and CDR2 FQGTGA. The ends were cut back, 8 bases at V and 13 bases at J, with 18 bases in the middle. The CDR3 loop is CASGEAPWIPLHF. In DNA form, the CDR3 reads TGTGCCAGCGGGGAGGCCCCTTGGATTCCCCTCCACTTT. Combining the CDR3 with reference TRBV7-3 and TRBJ1-6 gives the whole variable domain GAGVSQTPSNKVTEKGKYVELRCDPISGHTALYWYRQSLGQGPEFLIYFQGTGAADDSGLPNDRFFAVRPEGSVSTLKIQRTERGDSAVYLCASGEAPWIPLHFGNGTRLTVT.

This clone has just a few counts. V gene TRBV6-2 or TRBV6-3 combines with J gene TRBJ1-1; 9 positions match TRBD1. This CDR3 comprises 13 residues. The germline V gene has CDR1 MNHEY and CDR2 SVGEGT. V was pared by 5 bases and J by 6 bases, with 4 bases of the junction left unmatched. This chain's CDR3 is CASSRQGGSEAFF. In DNA, the CDR3 is TGTGCCAGCAGTAGACAGGGGGGTTCTGAAGCTTTCTTT.